This TCR beta chain was captured by sequencing in a study of shared clonotypes between healthy human individuals. Study at large: There were three CD4 naive, three CD4 memory, two CD8 naive and one CD8 memory plates per donor. The study's findings and limits: The generation probabilities recorded for non-shared clonotypes fell below those of clonotypes shared by all four donors. Memory subsets generally showed lower estimated richness than naive subsets.

This table comes from immunoSEQ multiplex PCR, and its TCRdb copy is limited to in-frame clones, with some not included. This table holds roughly 810,000 clones, about 96% found once. As concerns this clone: Its antigen is as yet unknown.

The germline gives CDR1 LGHNA, CDR2 YNFKEQ. The CDR3 loop spans 14 amino acids. Trimming removed 3 bases at V and 1 base at J, with 10 bases between. The naive CD8 population came from CD45RO-negative cells selected for CCR7, without terminally differentiated effector memory CD45RA+ cells. The source is a man aged 25 to 45 in good health. Material: naive CD8+ T cells sorted from blood. The chain has TRBV4-2 and TRBJ2-7; tentative D call: TRBD1 (5 bases). This chain's CDR3 is CASSQERQSYEQYF. The CDR3, as DNA: TGTGCCAGCAGCCAGGAAAGACAGTCCTACGAGCAGTACTTC.